This paragraph covers one T cell receptor (beta chain) sequence. Antigen unknown. The sample comes from a study of cytomegalovirus exposure and HLA in healthy donors. CDR3 size: 11 residues. V lost 5 bases and J 9 bases, leaving 10 bases between the germline ends. The germline V gene has CDR1 SGHAT and CDR2 FQNNGV. Only in-frame clones appear in the TCRdb table, and some are missing; sequencing was by immunoSEQ multiplex PCR. The data show approximately 200,000 clones, 84% seen once. Study findings and constraints: A few CMV-associated chains were confirmed in vitro to be specific for CMV antigens. Among TCR beta chains, those listed as cytomegalovirus-associated numbered about 160. A subsequent analysis found that TCR clusters from the first cohort also tended to co-occur in the roughly 120 validation repertoires, with about 94% of cluster scores above 0. Cytomegalovirus status was reportedly diagnosed by the classifier with high sensitivity and specificity.

Specimen: PBMCs. This receptor was identified in a woman aged 25 to 39 in good health and CMV-seropositive. The rearrangement uses TRBV11-2 and TRBJ1-2; D is ambiguous. CDR3 sequence: CASSRGGSYTF. CDR3 nucleotide sequence: TGTGCCAGCAGCCGGGGAGGCAGCTACACCTTC.